Each of the 28 T cell receptor beta chains below was sequenced from the same sample in a study of blood T cell repertoires in COVID-19. Data came from immunoSEQ multiplex PCR; TCRdb stores just in-frame clones and leaves some out. The data hold roughly 250,000 clones, with 80% to 85% observed a single time. The sequenced sample was peripheral blood. All receptors derive from a woman aged 40 to 50 who had recovered from COVID-19.

The genes are TRBV4-1 and TRBJ2-7; 9 nucleotides align to TRBD1. This CDR3 is built from 18 residues. CDR1 is MGHRA and CDR2 is YSYEKL in the germline V gene. Trimming removed 3 bases from V and 2 bases from J; junction bases left unmatched: 14. The CDR3 is CASSQEGQGERFTYEQYF. The CDR3 DNA reads TGCGCCAGCAGCCAGGAGGGACAGGGCGAACGATTTACCTACGAGCAGTACTTC.

The rearrangement joins TRBV10-3 to TRBJ2-3, with a weak D call TRBD2 (6 bases). This CDR3 spans 14 amino acids. Germline CDR1 ENHRY, CDR2 SYGVKD. V lost 6 bases, J lost 0 bases, and 10 bases lay in between. The CDR3 nucleotides read TGTGCCATCAGGGGGGACTCTAGCACAGATACGCAGTATTTT. Translated: CAIRGDSSTDTQYF.

The chain is built from TRBV24-1 and TRBJ1-2; D not resolved. V lost 0 bases to trimming and J lost 8 bases, with 3 bases between them. CDR3 length equals 11 residues. CDR1 and CDR2 from the germline V gene are KGHDR and SFDVKD. This CDR3 is CATSDLEGYTF. The CDR3 DNA sequence: TGTGCCACCAGTGATTTGGAGGGCTACACCTTC.

V usage is TRBV19 and J usage is TRBJ1-2, with 8 nucleotides matching TRBD1. The CDR3 has 15 residues. Germline V gene sequence: CDR1 LNHDA, CDR2 SQIVND (reference sequence). J gave up 3 bases and V 4 bases, and 7 bases lay outside the gene matches. CDR3 residues: CASSRGGTGHYGYTF. DNA for the CDR3: TGTGCCAGTAGTAGAGGCGGGACAGGACACTATGGCTACACCTTC.

This clone was recorded only once. The rearrangement joins TRBV6-5 to TRBJ2-5; tentative D call: TRBD1 (5 bases). Germline CDR1 and CDR2: MNHEY and SVGAGI. The germline V and J ends were trimmed by 2 bases and 5 bases, with 18 bases remaining between them. The CDR3 is 16 residues long. The CDR3 reads CASSYNFRVPQETQYF. The DNA of the CDR3 is TGTGCCAGCAGTTACAACTTCAGGGTCCCCCAGGAGACCCAGTACTTC.

The V and J genes are TRBV6-4 and TRBJ1-1; 9 nucleotides align to TRBD1. The ends lost 7 bases at V and 5 bases at J; junction bases unmatched: 5. This CDR3 has 13 residues. Germline V gives CDR1 MRHNA, CDR2 SNTAGT. The CDR3 loop reads CASKGQGGTEAFF. The CDR3, as DNA: TGTGCCAGCAAGGGACAGGGTGGGACTGAAGCTTTCTTT.

The gene calls are TRBV11-3 and TRBJ2-5; 10 bases agree with TRBD2. The V gene's germline CDR1 is SGHNT and CDR2 YENEEA. V lost 3 bases, J lost 6 bases, and 7 bases stayed unmatched. CDR3 length: 15 residues. CDR3 sequence: CASSFERGGLQTQYF. The CDR3 DNA reads as TGTGCCAGCAGCTTCGAGCGGGGGGGGTTGCAGACCCAGTACTTC.

The J gene is TRBJ2-7, the V gene TRBV9, with D possibly matching TRBD1 (6 bases). Germline V CDR1 and CDR2: SGDLS, YYNGEE. The CDR3 covers 14 residues. V was clipped by 3 bases and J by 2 bases, with 12 bases between them. CDR3 amino acids: CASSARDTTYEQYF. For the CDR3, the DNA is TGTGCCAGCAGCGCCCGGGACACTACCTACGAGCAGTACTTC.

This chain connects TRBV19 to TRBJ1-3; TRBD1 aligns across 9 bases. Germline V gives CDR1 LNHDA, CDR2 SQIVND (reference sequence). The CDR3 has 14 residues. V was clipped by 8 bases and J by 4 bases; unmatched bases: 6. CDR3: CASGGQGLGNTIYF. The CDR3 DNA reads as TGTGCCAGTGGCGGACAGGGGCTCGGAAACACCATATATTTT.

This clone has only a few counts. V gene TRBV9 combines with J gene TRBJ1-5; 7 bases are shared with TRBD1. J gave up 6 bases and V 4 bases, and 10 bases lay outside the gene matches. In germline, CDR1 is SGDLS, CDR2 YYNGEE. CDR3 length: 15 residues. The CDR3: CASSPEGTEGQPQHF. CDR3 DNA: TGTGCCAGCAGCCCAGAAGGGACAGAGGGTCAGCCCCAGCATTTT.

The V call is TRBV9, the J call TRBJ1-4; TRBD1 matches at 8 bases. Germline trimming cut 3 bases from V and 2 bases from J; bases unmatched to any gene: 3. There are 15 residues in the CDR3. CDR1 and CDR2 from the germline V gene are SGDLS and YYNGEE. CDR3 coding DNA: TGTGCCAGCAGCGGAAGACAGGGGACTAATGAAAAACTGTTTTTT. Its translation is CASSGRQGTNEKLFF.

The rearrangement joins TRBV28 to TRBJ2-3; no firm D call. The germline gives CDR1 MDHEN, CDR2 SYDVKM. The CDR3 length is 15 residues. V lost 4 bases and J lost 0, with 11 bases in between. This CDR3 reads CASSWSGTSTDTQYF. The CDR3 DNA follows: TGTGCCAGCAGTTGGAGTGGTACTAGCACAGATACGCAGTATTTT.

This chain links TRBV10-3 with TRBJ1-4; 9 bases are a match to TRBD1. There are 15 residues in the CDR3. Germline loops: CDR1 ENHRY, CDR2 SYGVKD. J lost 7 bases, V lost 2 bases, and 5 bases had no gene match. CDR3 sequence: CAISEAGTGFEKLFF. CDR3 DNA sequence: TGTGCCATCAGTGAGGCCGGGACAGGGTTTGAAAAACTGTTTTTT.

The rearrangement links TRBV28 to TRBJ2-3, with D perhaps matching TRBD2 (5 bases). Looked up from germline, CDR1 is MDHEN and CDR2 is SYDVKM. This CDR3 is built from 12 residues. V gave up 8 bases and J gave up 1 base, with 7 bases separating them. The CDR3 DNA sequence: TGTGCCAGCCTGGGAGGCACAGATACGCAGTATTTT. This sequence encodes CASLGGTDTQYF.

This clone was detected only once. The V call is TRBV19, the J call TRBJ1-1, with D uncertain. V lost 3 bases and J 4 bases, leaving 12 bases between the germline ends. The germline CDR1 and CDR2 sequences are LNHDA and SQIVND (reference sequence). CDR3 length: 14 amino acids. The CDR3 is CASSMRIAGTEAFF. The CDR3 region has the DNA TGTGCCAGTAGTATGCGGATCGCTGGCACTGAAGCTTTCTTT.

V and J are TRBV6-7 and TRBJ2-2; TRBD1 might be the D (5 bases). TRBV6-7 is known as an ORF, though its function is uncertain. CDR3 length: 13 amino acids. The CDR3 protein is CAYQGGNTGELFF. The CDR3 region has the DNA TGTGCTTATCAGGGTGGAAACACCGGGGAGCTGTTTTTT.

The chain recombines TRBV28 with TRBJ1-2; D perhaps matches TRBD1 (5 bases). This CDR3 has 15 residues. Germline CDR1 and CDR2: MDHEN and SYDVKM. The V and J ends lost 10 bases and 4 bases respectively, with 22 bases between them. CDR3 in amino acids: CAILVGGVGGYGYTF. In nucleotides, the CDR3 is TGTGCCATACTTGTCGGAGGGGTTGGGGGCTATGGCTACACCTTC.

For this clone: The sample has other DNA sequences that encode this CDR3 too. The chain joins TRBV7-9 to TRBJ2-1, with D maybe TRBD2 (7 bases). V was clipped by 6 bases and J by 2 bases, with 11 bases between them. Germline V gene sequence: CDR1 SEHNR, CDR2 FQNEAQ (reference sequence). The CDR3 runs 14 residues. The CDR3 is CASSRGGTYNEQFF. The DNA of the CDR3 is TGTGCCAGCAGTCGCGGGGGCACCTACAATGAGCAGTTCTTC. Variable domain in full (rest from reference TRBV7-9 and TRBJ2-1): DTGVSQNPRHKITKRGQNVTFRCDPISEHNRLYWYRQTLGQGPEFLTYFQNEAQLEKSRLLSDRFSAERPKGSFSTLEIQRTEQGDSAMYLCASSRGGTYNEQFFGPGTRLTVL.

This chain joins TRBV2 and TRBJ2-7, with 7 bases identical to TRBD1. Germline V gene sequence: CDR1 SNHLY, CDR2 FYNNEI. V lost 7 bases to trimming and J lost 6 bases; unmatched junction nucleotides: 12. The CDR3 has 14 amino acids. The CDR3 spells CASITDREVREQYF. The CDR3 coding sequence is TGTGCCAGCATAACAGACAGGGAAGTACGCGAGCAGTACTTC.

The chain employs TRBV11-2 and TRBJ1-2, with 8 bases that match TRBD1. The CDR3 has 15 residues. Unmatched junction bases numbered 7, after V lost 0 bases and J lost 7 bases. The germline V gene has CDR1 SGHAT and CDR2 FQNNGV. CDR3 amino acids: CASSLDETGGGGYTF. The CDR3 coding sequence is TGTGCCAGCAGCTTAGATGAAACAGGGGGAGGTGGCTACACCTTC.

The genes are TRBV29-1 and TRBJ2-7, with D unclear. The V end lost 4 bases, the J end lost 4 bases, and 8 bases lay between the germline ends. Germline V lookup: CDR1 SQVTM, CDR2 ANQGSEA. The CDR3 runs to 11 residues. Here the CDR3 reads CSVGLQYEQYF. The CDR3 DNA sequence: TGCAGCGTTGGATTACAGTACGAGCAGTACTTC.

The CDR3 spells CASSQDRALEAFF. The CDR3 DNA follows: TGTGCCAGCAGTCAGGACAGGGCGCTTGAAGCTTTCTTT. This rearrangement joins TRBV6-5 to TRBJ1-1; 8 positions agree with TRBD1. The junction had 6 bases not matched to a gene; V was cut back by 5 bases and J by 7 bases. The CDR3 contains 13 residues. Germline V gene data show CDR1 as MNHEY and CDR2 as SVGAGI.

The V and J genes are TRBV2 and TRBJ1-3; 8 nucleotides align to TRBD1. CDR3 length: 14 residues. The germline CDR1 and CDR2 sequences are SNHLY and FYNNEI. The ends lost 8 bases at V and 1 base at J; junction bases unmatched: 4. CDR3 coding DNA: TGTGCCAGCCAGGACAGGGAATCTGGAAACACCATATATTTT. Its protein is CASQDRESGNTIYF. The whole variable domain, filled in from reference TRBV2 and TRBJ1-3, reads EPEVTQTPSHQVTQMGQEVILRCVPISNHLYFYWYRQILGQKVEFLVSFYNNEISEKSEIFDDQFSVERPDGSNFTLKIRSTKLEDSAMYFCASQDRESGNTIYFGEGSWLTVV.

This clone was recorded at least ten times. The chain has TRBV2 and TRBJ1-1, with 8 bases that match TRBD1. V shed 4 bases, J shed 0 bases, and the junction held 7 bases outside the gene matches. Germline CDR1 is SNHLY and CDR2 is FYNNEI. The CDR3 runs to 16 residues. The CDR3 reads CASSVGQEYLNTEAFF. The CDR3 DNA sequence: TGTGCCAGCAGTGTGGGACAGGAGTATTTGAACACTGAAGCTTTCTTT.

V gene TRBV4-1 combines with J gene TRBJ2-7; the D gene is possibly TRBD2 (5 bases). The CDR3 has 15 residues. The germline gives CDR1 MGHRA, CDR2 YSYEKL. With 1 base removed from V and 0 bases from J, the gap between germline ends came to 10 bases. The CDR3 region has the DNA TGCGCCAGCAGCCAAGCAGAGGGTGTCTCCTACGAGCAGTACTTC. Amino acids: CASSQAEGVSYEQYF.

As concerns this clone: The sample has other DNA sequences that encode this CDR3 too. The CDR3 region has the DNA TGCGCCAGCAGCTTGGAAGGGGGCCCCTACAATGAGCAGTTCTTC. Protein: CASSLEGGPYNEQFF. The V gene is TRBV5-1, the J gene TRBJ2-1; 7 bases match TRBD1. The CDR3 sequence is 15 residues long. Germline lookup yields CDR1 SGHRS and CDR2 YFSETQ. Trimming took 0 bases from V and 2 from J; bases not matched to a gene: 2.

This clone was observed once. Written as DNA, the CDR3 is TGTGCCAGCAAGACTGGGTATAACACCGGGGAGCTGTTTTTT. Translation gives CASKTGYNTGELFF. V and J are TRBV9 and TRBJ2-2; no reliable D call. This CDR3 comprises 14 residues. Germline-derived CDR1 and CDR2 are SGDLS and YYNGEE. V was clipped by 6 bases and J by 2 bases, with 11 bases between them.

The V call is TRBV5-1, the J call TRBJ2-3, with TRBD2 matching 9 bases. Looked up from germline, CDR1 is SGHRS and CDR2 is YFSETQ. This CDR3 region has 15 residues. V dropped 1 base and J dropped 1; count of bases not matched to a gene: 1. The CDR3: CASSLPSGGTDTQYF. In DNA form, the CDR3 reads TGCGCCAGCAGCTTGCCTAGCGGGGGCACAGATACGCAGTATTTT. Drawing the rest from reference TRBV5-1 and TRBJ2-3, the complete variable domain is KAGVTQTPRYLIKTRGQQVTLSCSPISGHRSVSWYQQTPGQGLQFLFEYFSETQRNKGNFPGRFSGRQFSNSRSEMNVSTLELGDSALYLCASSLPSGGTDTQYFGPGTRLTVL.